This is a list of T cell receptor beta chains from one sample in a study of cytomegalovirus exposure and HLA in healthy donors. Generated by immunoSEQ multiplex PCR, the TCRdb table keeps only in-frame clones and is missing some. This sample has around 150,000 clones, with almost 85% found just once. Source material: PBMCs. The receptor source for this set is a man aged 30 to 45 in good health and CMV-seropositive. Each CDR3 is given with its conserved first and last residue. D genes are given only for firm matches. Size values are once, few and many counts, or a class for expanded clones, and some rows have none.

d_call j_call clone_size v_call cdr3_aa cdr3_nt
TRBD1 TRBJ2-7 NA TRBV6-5 CASKRGQGAYEQYF TGTGCCAGCAAGCGAGGGCAGGGGGCCTACGAGCAGTACTTC
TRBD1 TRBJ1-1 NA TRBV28 CASSSTGGRGTEAFF TGTGCCAGCAGTTCAACAGGGGGCAGGGGCACTGAAGCTTTCTTT
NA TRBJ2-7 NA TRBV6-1 CASSETDMPREQYF TGTGCCAGCAGTGAAACCGACATGCCCAGGGAGCAGTACTTC
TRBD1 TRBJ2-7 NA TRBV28 CASSTYRGREDF TGTGCCAGCAGTACCTACAGGGGGCGCGAGGACTTC
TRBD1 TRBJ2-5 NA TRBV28 CATEQQGWETQYF TGTGCCACAGAACAACAGGGGTGGGAGACCCAGTACTTC
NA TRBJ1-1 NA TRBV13 CASRGGGGPEAFF TGTGCCAGCCGGGGGGGAGGCGGACCTGAAGCTTTCTTT
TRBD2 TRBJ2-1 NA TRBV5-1 CASSLALVAGGDNEQFF TGCGCCAGCAGCTTGGCCTTGGTAGCGGGAGGTGACAATGAGCAGTTCTTC
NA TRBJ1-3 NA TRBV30 CAWSLVFSGNTIYF TGTGCCTGGAGTTTAGTTTTCTCTGGAAACACCATATATTTT
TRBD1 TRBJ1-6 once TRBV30 CAWRLGTGIYSPLHF TGTGCCTGGAGGCTTGGGACAGGGATTTATTCACCCCTCCACTTT
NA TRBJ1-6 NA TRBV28 CASSSGSGGEPLHF TGTGCCAGCAGTTCCGGCTCGGGCGGGGAACCCCTCCACTTT
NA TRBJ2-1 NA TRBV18 CASSPMTGSSYNEQFF TGTGCCAGCTCACCAATGACCGGGAGCTCCTACAATGAGCAGTTCTTC
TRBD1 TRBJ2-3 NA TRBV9 CASSVAGTGVSDTQYF TGTGCCAGCAGCGTGGCCGGGACAGGGGTTTCAGATACGCAGTATTTT
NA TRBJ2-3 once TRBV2 CASTSLGTSYPTDTQYF TGTGCCAGCACCTCCCTGGGGACTTCCTACCCCACAGATACGCAGTATTTT
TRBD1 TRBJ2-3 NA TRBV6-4 CASSPGTAVDADTQYF TGTGCCAGCAGCCCCGGGACAGCGGTAGACGCAGATACGCAGTATTTT
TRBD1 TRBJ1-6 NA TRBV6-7 CASRTGGAGNSPLHF TGTGCCAGCAGGACAGGGGGCGCGGGTAATTCACCCCTCCACTTT
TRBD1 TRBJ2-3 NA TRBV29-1 CSFTGGLSTDTQYF TGCAGCTTCACAGGGGGCCTTAGCACAGATACGCAGTATTTT
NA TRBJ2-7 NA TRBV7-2 CASSLGGEREQYF TGTGCCAGCAGCTTAGGCGGGGAGAGGGAGCAGTACTTC
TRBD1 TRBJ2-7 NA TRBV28 CATETGGTHEQYF TGTGCCACCGAGACAGGGGGCACCCACGAGCAGTACTTC
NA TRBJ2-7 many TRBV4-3 CASSQDPGQLVEQYF TGCGCCAGCAGCCAAGATCCCGGACAGCTGGTTGAGCAGTACTTC
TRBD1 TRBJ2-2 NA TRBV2 CASRRQGNTGELFF TGTGCCAGCAGGCGACAGGGGAACACCGGGGAGCTGTTTTTT
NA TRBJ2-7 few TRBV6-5 CASRTAGEQYF TGTGCCAGCAGGACAGCGGGCGAGCAGTACTTC
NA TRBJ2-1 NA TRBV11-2 CASSSERRSSYNEQFF TGTGCCAGCAGTTCTGAGCGGAGGAGCTCCTACAATGAGCAGTTCTTC
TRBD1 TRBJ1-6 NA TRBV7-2 CASSLNPGQGQSPLHF TGTGCCAGCAGTCTCAATCCGGGACAGGGCCAATCACCCCTCCACTTT
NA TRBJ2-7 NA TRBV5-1 CASSSGTVAYEQYF TGCGCCAGCAGCTCCGGGACTGTTGCCTACGAGCAGTACTTC
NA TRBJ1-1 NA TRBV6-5 CASSYSTEPLGPAFF TGTGCCAGCAGTTATTCGACAGAACCTCTTGGTCCAGCTTTCTTT
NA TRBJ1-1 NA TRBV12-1 CASSSTGGWTEAFF TGTGCCAGCAGCTCGACAGGGGGATGGACTGAAGCTTTCTTT
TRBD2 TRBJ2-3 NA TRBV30 CAWMGLAGTTDTQYF TGTGCCTGGATGGGACTAGCGGGAACCACAGATACGCAGTATTTT
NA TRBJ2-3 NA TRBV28 CASLSDTQYF TGTGCCAGCTTATCGGATACGCAGTATTTT
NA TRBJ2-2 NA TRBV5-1 CASSLGTGKVAELFF TGCGCCAGCAGCTTGGGGACTGGGAAAGTCGCGGAGCTGTTTTTT
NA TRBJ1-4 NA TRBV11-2 CASSLDRGEKLFF TGTGCCAGCAGCTTAGACAGAGGTGAAAAACTGTTTTTT
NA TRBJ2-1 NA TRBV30 CARTDFYNEQFF TGTGCCCGAACCGACTTTTACAATGAGCAGTTCTTC
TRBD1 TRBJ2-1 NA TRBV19 CASSTTGVSNNEQFF TGTGCCAGTAGTACCACAGGGGTTTCGAACAATGAGCAGTTCTTC
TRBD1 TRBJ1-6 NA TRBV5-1 CASSLAGRGSIYRNSPLHF TGCGCCAGCAGCTTGGCGGGCAGGGGGTCAATATACCGTAATTCACCCCTCCACTTT
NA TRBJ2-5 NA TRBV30 CAWSVGGETQYF TGTGCCTGGAGTGTAGGGGGAGAGACCCAGTACTTC
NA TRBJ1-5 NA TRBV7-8 CASSLATGTNQPQHF TGTGCCAGCAGCTTAGCAACAGGGACCAATCAGCCCCAGCATTTT
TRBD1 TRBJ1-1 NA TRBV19 CASSHRGNTEAFF TGTGCCAGTAGTCACAGGGGGAACACTGAAGCTTTCTTT
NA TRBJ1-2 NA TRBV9 CASSDRVTNYGYTF TGTGCCAGCAGCGACAGGGTTACGAACTATGGCTACACCTTC
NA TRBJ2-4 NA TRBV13 CASSFEGAGSNIQYF TGTGCCAGCAGCTTCGAGGGGGCGGGGAGCAACATTCAGTACTTC
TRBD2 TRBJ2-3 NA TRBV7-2 CASNTPPGLAGEETQYF TGTGCCAGCAACACCCCACCGGGACTAGCGGGAGAGGAAACGCAGTATTTT
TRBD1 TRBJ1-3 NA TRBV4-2 CASSLGQGEGNTIYF TGTGCCAGCAGCCTCGGACAGGGGGAAGGAAACACCATATATTTT
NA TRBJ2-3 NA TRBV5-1 CASHSGTLTDTQYF TGCGCCAGTCATTCCGGGACTCTCACAGATACGCAGTATTTT
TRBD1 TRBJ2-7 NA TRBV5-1 CASSRGTESYEQYF TGCGCCAGCAGCCGAGGGACAGAGTCCTACGAGCAGTACTTC
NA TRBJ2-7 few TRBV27 CASRPWGVYEQYF TGTGCCAGCAGACCCTGGGGGGTCTACGAGCAGTACTTC
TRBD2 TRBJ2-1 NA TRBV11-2 CASSQREGPYNEQFF TGTGCCAGCAGCCAACGGGAGGGCCCGTACAATGAGCAGTTCTTC
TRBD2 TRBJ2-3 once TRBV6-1 CASSETSGGTDTQYF TGTGCCAGCAGTGAAACTAGCGGGGGCACAGATACGCAGTATTTT
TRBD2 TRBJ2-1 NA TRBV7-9 CASSLPTSGSDGVDEQFF TGTGCCAGCAGCCTCCCGACTAGCGGGAGTGATGGAGTTGATGAGCAGTTCTTC
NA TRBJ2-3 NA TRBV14 CASSKGQWVTDTQYF TGTGCCAGCAGCAAGGGGCAGTGGGTAACAGATACGCAGTATTTT
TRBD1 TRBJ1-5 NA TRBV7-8 CASSSDRGPFESNQPQHF TGTGCCAGCAGCTCAGACAGGGGGCCGTTTGAGTCCAATCAGCCCCAGCATTTT